The sequence of this T cell receptor beta chain was determined in a study of pediatric ulcerative colitis. The count of this clone is one. Its cognate antigen is unknown. One to two pinch biopsies were taken from the rectum during colonoscopy. Before the diagnostic colonoscopy, ulcerative colitis patients were free of immunosuppressive medication. Clones were sequenced by immunoSEQ multiplex PCR, and TCRdb holds only the in-frame ones, with some missing. Found here are 35,000 or so clones, about three quarters of them singletons; the top ten hold about 0.7%. Study-level results: No controls had the two rectal clonotypes shared by ulcerative colitis patients. Blood samples from a couple of patients yielded substantially fewer templates and were excluded from blood-rectal overlap analysis.

Deletions cut 6 bases from V and 3 bases from J, with 14 bases between. The CDR3 has 14 amino acids. Germline assignment: CDR1 SNHLY and CDR2 FYNNEI. This receptor was taken from a boy aged 5-17 years with moderate ulcerative colitis. This chain links TRBV2 with TRBJ1-1; D gene ambiguous. The sequenced sample consisted of gut tissue. CDR3 sequence reads: CASRYYYRDTEAFF. In nucleotides, the CDR3 is TGTGCCAGCAGGTACTACTACCGGGACACTGAAGCTTTCTTT.